The next 28 T cell receptor beta chains were all read from a single sample in a study of CD8+ T cells in alopecia areata. Treatment here: oral pan-JAK inhibitor, 5-10 mg twice daily. Following extraction, RNA underwent reverse transcription to cDNA, which served as the sequencing template. Data came from immunoSEQ multiplex PCR; TCRdb stores just in-frame clones and leaves some out. The table has 110,000 to 150,000 clones, about 56% seen once; the top ten hold about 16%. The sample was CD8+ T cells sorted from blood, taken at week 4, from a patient treated with tofacitinib. The receptors come from a human donor with alopecia areata.

The chain uses TRBV4-1 and TRBJ1-2; no definite D call. Germline CDR1 MGHRA, CDR2 YSYEKL. CDR3 length equals 15 residues. The V and J ends lost 0 bases and 1 base respectively, with 9 bases between them. The DNA for the CDR3 is TGCGCCAGCAGCCAAGATTTGGAAGTTAACTATGGCTACACCTTC. It specifies CASSQDLEVNYGYTF.

CDR3 DNA sequence: TGCGCCAGCAGCCCCGGGACAAGGTCCCACGAGCAGTACTTC. Protein: CASSPGTRSHEQYF. The chain recombines TRBV5-1 with TRBJ2-7; tentatively, D is TRBD1 (6 bases). Germline V gene lookup returns CDR1 SGHRS and CDR2 YFSETQ. The CDR3 has 14 residues. V was pared by 4 bases and J by 5 bases, with 16 bases between.

DNA for the CDR3: TGTGCCAGCAGCCTTCCGGGGAAGGTGAACACTGAAGCTTTCTTT. Its protein is CASSLPGKVNTEAFF. The chain couples TRBV7-9 to TRBJ1-1; D gene uncertain. Germline loops: CDR1 SEHNR, CDR2 FQNEAQ (reference sequence). The CDR3 contains 15 residues. The V and J ends lost 5 bases and 0 bases respectively, with 13 bases between them.

This clone appeared once. The chain has TRBV7-8 and TRBJ1-5, with D tentatively TRBD1 (5 bases). The V end was cut by 4 bases, the J end by 0 bases, with 13 bases between. The CDR3 consists of 16 residues. Germline CDR1 SGHVS, CDR2 FQNEAQ. The DNA of the CDR3 is TGTGCCAGCAGCTCGGGACTTCTTTATAGCAATCAGCCCCAGCATTTT. This sequence encodes CASSSGLLYSNQPQHF. Together with reference TRBV7-8 and TRBJ1-5, the CDR3 gives the full variable domain: GAGVSQSPRYKVAKRGQDVALRCDPISGHVSLFWYQQALGQGPEFLTYFQNEAQLDKSGLPSDRFFAERPEGSVSTLKIQRTQQEDSAVYLCASSSGLLYSNQPQHFGDGTRLSIL.

This clone has a handful of counts. The chain has TRBV5-6 and TRBJ2-2; the D is unclear. The germline V gene has CDR1 SGHDT and CDR2 YYEEEE. Between the trimmed V and J ends, which lost 0 bases and 5 bases, there was a span of 8 bases. This CDR3 is built from 14 residues. The CDR3 DNA sequence: TGTGCCAGCAGCTTGGAGACGGAAACCGGGGAGCTGTTTTTT. It yields the protein CASSLETETGELFF.

This clone showed up just a few times. J is TRBJ2-3 and V is TRBV27, with a tentative D call TRBD2 (7 bases). V was clipped by 4 bases and J by 7 bases, with 24 bases between them. CDR3 size: 17 residues. The germline CDR1 and CDR2 sequences are MNHEY and SMNVEV (reference sequence). As DNA, the CDR3 is TGTGCCAGCAGTTCCTCATCCTCGGGGGGCCCCCCACATACGCAGTATTTT. It codes for CASSSSSSGGPPHTQYF.

This clone was found a few times. This chain connects TRBV6-5 to TRBJ1-5; D is possibly TRBD1 (6 bases). Germline CDR1 is MNHEY and CDR2 is SVGAGI. Between the trimmed V and J ends, which lost 0 bases and 3 bases, there was a span of 12 bases. The CDR3 spans 16 residues. The CDR3 bases are TGTGCCAGCAGTTACTCGATCCCAGGGGTCAATCAGCCCCAGCATTTT. This translates into CASSYSIPGVNQPQHF.

The chain recombines TRBV5-1 with TRBJ1-2; D uncertain. With 4 bases removed from V and 1 base from J, the gap between germline ends came to 14 bases. CDR1 SGHRS and CDR2 YFSETQ come from the germline V gene. The CDR3 contains 15 residues. CDR3 sequence reads: CASSPAGNSNYGYTF. CDR3 bases: TGCGCCAGCAGCCCGGCGGGGAACAGTAACTATGGCTACACCTTC.

As concerns this clone: Other DNA sequences in this sample translate to the same CDR3. This chain uses TRBV4-3 with TRBJ1-4; possibly TRBD1 for D (6 bases). CDR1 is LGHNA, CDR2 YSLEER, per germline. The CDR3 is 15 residues long. Trimming cost V 4 bases and J 1 base, with 10 bases left between them. CDR3 sequence (DNA): TGCGCCAGCAGCCGACTGACAGGAACTAATGAAAAACTGTTTTTT. Amino acids: CASSRLTGTNEKLFF.

Only a few counts were recorded for this clone. The chain links TRBV6-6 to TRBJ2-3; 7 bases map to TRBD2. CDR3 size: 15 residues. Germline CDR1 and CDR2: MNHNY and SVGAGI (reference sequence). Trimming removed 1 base from V and 3 bases from J; junction bases left unmatched: 4. The CDR3 loop reads CASSYWDYQTDTQYF. The CDR3 DNA is TGTGCCAGCAGTTACTGGGACTACCAAACAGATACGCAGTATTTT.

The chain is built from TRBV29-1 and TRBJ1-3; 11 bases fit TRBD1. This CDR3 spans 15 amino acids. V was pared by 4 bases and J by 7 bases, with 9 bases of the junction left unmatched. Germline CDR1 and CDR2: SQVTM and ANQGSEA. The CDR3 region is CSVGTPGQGGNTIYF. The CDR3 DNA reads TGCAGCGTTGGCACCCCGGGACAGGGGGGTAACACCATATATTTT.

This clone showed up just a few times. V and J are TRBV7-9 and TRBJ2-7; 13 bases map to TRBD2. Germline V gives CDR1 SEHNR, CDR2 FQNEAQ (reference sequence). This CDR3 region has 18 residues. J was trimmed by 0 bases and V by 1 base; bases with no gene match: 6. The CDR3 nucleotides are TGTGCCAGCAGCTTAGGACTAGCGGGGGGTCCTAGCTCCTACGAGCAGTACTTC. It encodes CASSLGLAGGPSSYEQYF.

This chain joins TRBV29-1 and TRBJ1-2; no firm D call. Germline V gene lookup returns CDR1 SQVTM and CDR2 ANQGSEA. With 3 bases removed from V and 6 bases from J, the gap between germline ends came to 8 bases. The CDR3 extends over 11 amino acids. The DNA for the CDR3 is TGCAGCGTTGAGAAGCGGAATGGCTACACCTTC. Protein: CSVEKRNGYTF.

This clone was found a few times. V and J are TRBV7-2 and TRBJ2-1; D gene unclear. Germline V gene sequence: CDR1 SGHTA, CDR2 FQGNSA. CDR3 length: 14 amino acids. Trimming removed 1 base from V and 10 bases from J, with 14 bases in between. CDR3 in amino acids: CASSLGSVLGEQFF. CDR3 DNA sequence: TGTGCCAGCAGCTTAGGCTCCGTCCTAGGGGAGCAGTTCTTC.

This clone was observed a single time. The gene calls are TRBV30 and TRBJ2-7; 7 bases agree with TRBD2. Germline V lookup: CDR1 GTSNPN, CDR2 SVGIG (reference sequence). With V trimmed by 5 bases and J by 6 bases, 7 bases remained unmatched. CDR3 length: 12 amino acids. CDR3 loop: CAWLLPGGEQYF. The CDR3 DNA reads as TGTGCCTGGCTCCTACCGGGGGGCGAGCAGTACTTC.

CDR3 residues: CASSLSGEQWAFF. CDR3 bases: TGTGCCAGCAGCTTGTCAGGGGAGCAATGGGCTTTCTTT. The gene calls are TRBV5-4 and TRBJ1-1; D may be TRBD1 (6 bases). The germline V and J ends were trimmed by 1 base and 11 bases, with 15 bases remaining between them. From germline, CDR1 is SGHNT and CDR2 YYREEE (reference sequence). The CDR3 extends over 13 amino acids.

The rearrangement uses TRBV4-2 and TRBJ1-1; no clear D gene. CDR1 is LGHNA and CDR2 is YNFKEQ in the germline V gene. The CDR3 is 13 residues long. V dropped 0 bases and J dropped 3 bases, with 5 bases sitting between them. In DNA form, the CDR3 reads TGTGCCAGCAGCCAAGACAGAGACACTGAAGCTTTCTTT. Translated, it gives CASSQDRDTEAFF.

The genes are TRBV29-1 and TRBJ1-5; the match to TRBD1 covers 8 bases. The V segment lost 6 bases and the J segment 6 bases; nucleotides outside the gene matches: 13. CDR3 length equals 15 residues. Germline V gives CDR1 SQVTM, CDR2 ANQGSEA. CDR3 DNA sequence: TGCAGCGTGGCAACAGGGGGATTGACTGGTCAGCCCCAGCATTTT. This translates into CSVATGGLTGQPQHF.

The rearrangement joins TRBV5-1 to TRBJ2-2, with 9 bases identical to TRBD2. The CDR3 length is 16 residues. The germline V gene has CDR1 SGHRS and CDR2 YFSETQ. J gave up 6 bases and V 0 bases, and 6 bases lay outside the gene matches. Here the CDR3 reads CASSLGPSGDSGELFF. Written as DNA, the CDR3 is TGCGCCAGCAGCTTGGGGCCTAGCGGGGACTCCGGGGAGCTGTTTTTT.

Concerning this clone itself: Different DNA sequences within this sample yield the same CDR3. The chain uses TRBV27 and TRBJ2-1; D is uncertain. Germline V gene lookup returns CDR1 MNHEY and CDR2 SMNVEV (reference sequence). Trimming left V 0 bases short and J 7 bases short, with 1 base between. The CDR3 extends over 11 amino acids. CDR3: CASSLSNEQFF. The CDR3 coding sequence is TGTGCCAGCAGTTTATCGAATGAGCAGTTCTTC.

This clone occurred many times. The chain combines TRBV27 with TRBJ1-5; TRBD1 matches at 8 bases. In germline, CDR1 is MNHEY, CDR2 SMNVEV (reference sequence). The V gene end was trimmed by 5 bases and the J gene end by 3 bases; junction bases not matched to a gene: 15. The CDR3 totals 18 residues. The CDR3 DNA is TGTGCCAGCAGTATTGGGACAGGCGGAAATTCGATCAATCAGCCCCAGCATTTT. Protein product: CASSIGTGGNSINQPQHF.

The chain employs TRBV27 and TRBJ2-2, with no clear D. The V gene's germline CDR1 is MNHEY and CDR2 SMNVEV (reference sequence). Trimming took off 5 bases at V and 4 bases at J, with 17 bases between the two ends. The CDR3 contains 16 residues. Here the CDR3 DNA reads TGTGCCAGCAGTCCCGACTTTCTGGTGTCCACCGGGGAGCTGTTTTTT. Its protein product is CASSPDFLVSTGELFF.

The V gene is TRBV30, the J gene TRBJ2-1; D is undetermined. V lost 2 bases and J lost 5, with 7 bases in between. This CDR3 has 12 residues. Germline V CDR1 and CDR2: GTSNPN, SVGIG (reference sequence). CDR3 amino acids: CAWSSSDNEQFF. Written as DNA, the CDR3 is TGTGCCTGGAGTTCCAGTGACAATGAGCAGTTCTTC.

This clone was seen a handful of times. The chain carries TRBV11-2 and TRBJ2-7; the D gene is possibly TRBD1 (6 bases). V lost 0 bases, J lost 2 bases, and 11 bases lay in between. Germline CDR1 and CDR2: SGHAT and FQNNGV. This CDR3 contains 15 residues. This CDR3 is CASSLDRGSPYEQYF. The CDR3 bases are TGTGCCAGCAGCTTAGACAGGGGTTCGCCCTACGAGCAGTACTTC.

In this sample, this clone turned up a few times. CDR3 in amino acids: CASSLVAGGSYEQYF. The CDR3 nucleotides read TGTGCCAGCAGCTTAGTGGCAGGGGGGTCCTACGAGCAGTACTTC. V usage is TRBV7-9 and J usage is TRBJ2-7; weak D call: TRBD1 (7 bases). The germline V gene encodes CDR1 SEHNR and CDR2 FQNEAQ (reference sequence). The CDR3 consists of 15 residues. V was clipped by 1 base and J by 1 base, with 11 bases between them.

V gene TRBV7-3 combines with J gene TRBJ2-2; 13 bases align to TRBD2. The length of the CDR3 is 15 residues. J gave up 7 bases and V 4 bases, and 3 bases lay outside the gene matches. From germline, CDR1 is SGHTA and CDR2 FQGTGA. CDR3 protein: CASSSGLAGNGELFF. The CDR3 region has the DNA TGTGCCAGCAGCTCGGGACTAGCGGGGAACGGGGAGCTGTTTTTT.

The chain uses TRBV9 and TRBJ2-3, with D uncertain. The CDR3 sequence is 14 residues long. Germline V gene sequence: CDR1 SGDLS, CDR2 YYNGEE. V lost 1 base and J 1 base, leaving 7 bases between the germline ends. CDR3 sequence: CASSVLGGTDTQYF. Here the CDR3 DNA reads TGTGCCAGCAGCGTACTAGGAGGCACAGATACGCAGTATTTT.

This clone was detected a few times. The CDR3 spells CASSSPGQGDTEAFF. CDR3 coding DNA: TGTGCCAGTAGTAGTCCGGGACAGGGTGACACTGAAGCTTTCTTT. The chain uses TRBV19 and TRBJ1-1, with 9 bases matching TRBD1. Trimming at V came to 4 bases and at J to 3 bases, leaving 6 bases not matched to a gene. The CDR3 contains 15 residues. Germline values: CDR1 LNHDA, CDR2 SQIVND (reference sequence). Filled out from reference TRBV19 and TRBJ1-1, the complete variable domain reads DGGITQSPKYLFRKEGQNVTLSCEQNLNHDAMYWYRQDPGQGLRLIYYSQIVNDFQKGDIAEGYSVSREKKESFPLTVTSAQKNPTAFYLCASSSPGQGDTEAFFGQGTRLTVV.